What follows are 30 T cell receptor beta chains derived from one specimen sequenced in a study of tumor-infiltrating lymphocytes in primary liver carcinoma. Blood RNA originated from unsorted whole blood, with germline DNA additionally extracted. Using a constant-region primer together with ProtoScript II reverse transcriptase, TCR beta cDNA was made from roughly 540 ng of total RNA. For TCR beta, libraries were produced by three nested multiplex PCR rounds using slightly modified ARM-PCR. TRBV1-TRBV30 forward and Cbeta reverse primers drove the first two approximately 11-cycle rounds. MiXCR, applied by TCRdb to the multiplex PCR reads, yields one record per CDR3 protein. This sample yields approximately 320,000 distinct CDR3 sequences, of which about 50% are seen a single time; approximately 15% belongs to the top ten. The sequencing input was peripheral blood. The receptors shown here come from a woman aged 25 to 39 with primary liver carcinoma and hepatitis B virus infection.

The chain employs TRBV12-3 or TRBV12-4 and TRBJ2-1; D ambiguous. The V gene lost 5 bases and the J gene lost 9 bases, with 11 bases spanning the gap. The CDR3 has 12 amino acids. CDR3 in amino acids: CASSLVRSEQFF. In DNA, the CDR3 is TGTGCCAGCAGTCTAGTGAGGAGTGAGCAGTTCTTC.

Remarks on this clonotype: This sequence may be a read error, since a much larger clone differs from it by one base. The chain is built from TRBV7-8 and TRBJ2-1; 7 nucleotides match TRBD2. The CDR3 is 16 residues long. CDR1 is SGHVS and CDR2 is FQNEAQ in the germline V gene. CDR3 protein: CVSSYRASGTYNEQFF. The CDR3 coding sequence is TGTGTCAGCAGCTACCGGGCTAGCGGTACCTACAATGAGCAGTTCTTC.

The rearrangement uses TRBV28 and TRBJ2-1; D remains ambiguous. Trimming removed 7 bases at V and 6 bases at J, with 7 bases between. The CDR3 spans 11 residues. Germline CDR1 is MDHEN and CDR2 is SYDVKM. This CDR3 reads CASTYLNEQFF. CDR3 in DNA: TGTGCCAGCACGTATCTCAATGAGCAGTTCTTC.

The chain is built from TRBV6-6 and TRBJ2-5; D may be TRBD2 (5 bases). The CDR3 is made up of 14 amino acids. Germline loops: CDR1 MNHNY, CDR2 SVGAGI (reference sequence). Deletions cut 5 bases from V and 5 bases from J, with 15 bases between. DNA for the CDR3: TGTGCCAGCAGTCGCGCCGGGGTTCTGGAGACCCAGTACTTC. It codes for CASSRAGVLETQYF.

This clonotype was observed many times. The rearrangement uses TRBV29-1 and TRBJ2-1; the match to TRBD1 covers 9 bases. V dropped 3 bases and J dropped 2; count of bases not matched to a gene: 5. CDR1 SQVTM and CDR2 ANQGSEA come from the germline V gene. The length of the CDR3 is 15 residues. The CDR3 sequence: CSVERRDRAYNEQFF. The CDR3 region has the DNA TGCAGCGTTGAGAGAAGGGACAGGGCCTACAATGAGCAGTTCTTC.

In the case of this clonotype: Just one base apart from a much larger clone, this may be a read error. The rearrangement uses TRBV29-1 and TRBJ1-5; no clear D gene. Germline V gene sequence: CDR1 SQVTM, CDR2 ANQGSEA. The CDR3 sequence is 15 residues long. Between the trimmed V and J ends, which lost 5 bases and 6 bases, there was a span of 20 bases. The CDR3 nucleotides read TGCAGCGTTTCTGAAGGATTGCTCGGCAGTCAGCCCCAGCATTTT. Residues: CSVSEGLLGSQPQHF. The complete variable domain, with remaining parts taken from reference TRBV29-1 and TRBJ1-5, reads SAVISQKPSRDICQRGTSLTIQCQVDSQVTMMFWYRQQPGQSLTLIATANQGSEATYESGFVIDKFPISRPNLTFSTLTVSNMSPEDSSIYLCSVSEGLLGSQPQHFGDGTRLSIL.

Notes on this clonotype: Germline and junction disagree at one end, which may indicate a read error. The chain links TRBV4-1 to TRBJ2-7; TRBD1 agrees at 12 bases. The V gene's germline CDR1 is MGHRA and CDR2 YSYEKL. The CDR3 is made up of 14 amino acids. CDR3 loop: CVSSAGTGGYEQYF. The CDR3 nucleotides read TGCGTCAGCAGCGCTGGGACAGGGGGCTATGAGCAGTACTTC.

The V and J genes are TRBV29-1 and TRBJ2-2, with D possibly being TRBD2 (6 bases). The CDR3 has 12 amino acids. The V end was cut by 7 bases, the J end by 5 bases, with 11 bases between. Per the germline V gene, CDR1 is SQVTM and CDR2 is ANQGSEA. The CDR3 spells CSGGVVTGELFF. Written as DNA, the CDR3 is TGCAGCGGGGGGGTTGTTACCGGGGAGCTGTTTTTT.

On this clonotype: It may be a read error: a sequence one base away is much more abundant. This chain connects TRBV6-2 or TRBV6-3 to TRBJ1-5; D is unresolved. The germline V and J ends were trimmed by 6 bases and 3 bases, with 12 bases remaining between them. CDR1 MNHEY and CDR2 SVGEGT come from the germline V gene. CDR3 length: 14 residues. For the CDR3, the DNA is TGTGCCAGCAGACCTATAGGAGACAATCAGCCCCAGCATTTT. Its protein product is CASRPIGDNQPQHF.

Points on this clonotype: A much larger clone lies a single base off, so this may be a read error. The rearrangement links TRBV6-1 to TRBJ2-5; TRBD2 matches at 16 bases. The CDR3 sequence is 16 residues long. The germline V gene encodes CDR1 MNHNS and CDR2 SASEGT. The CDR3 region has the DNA TGTGTCAGCATTCCCGGGACTAGCGGGAGGGTGGAGACCCAGTACTTC. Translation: CVSIPGTSGRVETQYF.

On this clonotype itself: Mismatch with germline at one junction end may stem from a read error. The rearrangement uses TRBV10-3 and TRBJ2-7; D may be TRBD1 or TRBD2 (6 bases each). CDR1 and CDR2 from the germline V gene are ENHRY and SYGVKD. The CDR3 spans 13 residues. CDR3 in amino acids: CATSSLGGDEQYF. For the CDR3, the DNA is TGTGCCACCAGTTCTCTCGGGGGCGACGAGCAGTACTTC.

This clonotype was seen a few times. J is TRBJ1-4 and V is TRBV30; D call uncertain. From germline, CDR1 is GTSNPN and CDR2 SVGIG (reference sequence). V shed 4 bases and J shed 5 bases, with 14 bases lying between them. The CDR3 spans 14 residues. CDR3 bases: TGTGCCTGGAAATCACTGGTCCTCAATGAAAAACTGTTTTTT. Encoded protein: CAWKSLVLNEKLFF.

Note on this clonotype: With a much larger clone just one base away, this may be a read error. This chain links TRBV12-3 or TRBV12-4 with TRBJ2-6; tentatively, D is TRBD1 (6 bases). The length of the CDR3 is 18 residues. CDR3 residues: CASSSTQGPAAGADVLTF. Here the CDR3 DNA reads TGTGCCAGCAGTTCGACACAGGGTCCAGCGGCTGGGGCCGACGTCCTGACTTTC.

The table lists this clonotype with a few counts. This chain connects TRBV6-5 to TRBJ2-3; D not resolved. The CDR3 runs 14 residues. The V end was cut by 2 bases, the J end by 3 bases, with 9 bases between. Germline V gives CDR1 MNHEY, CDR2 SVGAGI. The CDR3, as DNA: TGTGCCAGCAGTTACCCGGGTAGGACAGATACGCAGTATTTT. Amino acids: CASSYPGRTDTQYF.

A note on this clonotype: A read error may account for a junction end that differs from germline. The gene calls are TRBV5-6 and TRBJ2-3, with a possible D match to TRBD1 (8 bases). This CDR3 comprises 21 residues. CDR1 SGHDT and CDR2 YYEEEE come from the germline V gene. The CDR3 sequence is CANSLAASGIRGRFSTDTQYF. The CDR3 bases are TGTGCCAACAGCTTGGCGGCTAGCGGTATCAGGGGGCGATTCAGCACAGATACGCAGTATTTT.

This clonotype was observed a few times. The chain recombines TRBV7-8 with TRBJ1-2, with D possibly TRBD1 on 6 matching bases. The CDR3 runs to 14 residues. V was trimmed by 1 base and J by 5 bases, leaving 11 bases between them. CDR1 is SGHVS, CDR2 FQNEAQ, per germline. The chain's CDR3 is CASSLVGTNYGYTF. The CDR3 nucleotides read TGTGCCAGCAGCTTAGTTGGGACAAATTATGGCTACACCTTC.

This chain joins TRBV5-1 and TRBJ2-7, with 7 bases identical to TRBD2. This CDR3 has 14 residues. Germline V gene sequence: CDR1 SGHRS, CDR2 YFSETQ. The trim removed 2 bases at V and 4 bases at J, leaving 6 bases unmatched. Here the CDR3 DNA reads TGCGCCAGCAGCTTCGGACTAGTGAGTTACGAGCAGTACTTC. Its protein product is CASSFGLVSYEQYF. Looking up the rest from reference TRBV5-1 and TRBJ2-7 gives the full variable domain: KAGVTQTPRYLIKTRGQQVTLSCSPISGHRSVSWYQQTPGQGLQFLFEYFSETQRNKGNFPGRFSGRQFSNSRSEMNVSTLELGDSALYLCASSFGLVSYEQYFGPGTRLTVT.

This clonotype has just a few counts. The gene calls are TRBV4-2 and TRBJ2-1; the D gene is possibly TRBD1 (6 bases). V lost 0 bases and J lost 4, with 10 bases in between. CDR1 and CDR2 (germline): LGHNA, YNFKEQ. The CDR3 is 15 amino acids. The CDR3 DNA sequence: TGTGCCAGCAGCCAAGAGGCGGACAGATACAATGAGCAGTTCTTC. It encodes CASSQEADRYNEQFF.

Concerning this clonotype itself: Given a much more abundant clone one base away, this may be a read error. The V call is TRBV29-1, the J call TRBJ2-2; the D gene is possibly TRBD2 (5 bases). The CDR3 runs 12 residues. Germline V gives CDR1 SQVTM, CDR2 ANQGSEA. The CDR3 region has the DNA TGCAGCGCATACAGTCACACCGGGGAGCTGTCTTTT. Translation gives CSAYSHTGELSF.

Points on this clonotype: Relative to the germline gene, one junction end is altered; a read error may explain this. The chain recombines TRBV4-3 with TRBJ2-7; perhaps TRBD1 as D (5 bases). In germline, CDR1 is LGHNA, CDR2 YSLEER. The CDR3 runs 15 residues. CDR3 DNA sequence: TGCGCCAGTAGCCACCAGAATACAGGCTCCTACGAGCAGTACTTC. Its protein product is CASSHQNTGSYEQYF.

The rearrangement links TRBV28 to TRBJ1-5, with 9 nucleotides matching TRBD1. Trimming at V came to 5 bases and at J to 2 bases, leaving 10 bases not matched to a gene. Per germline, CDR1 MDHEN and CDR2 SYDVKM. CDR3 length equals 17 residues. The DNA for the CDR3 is TGTGCCAGCAGTGATTGGGGGGGACAGGGAGGCAATCAGCCCCAGCATTTT. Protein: CASSDWGGQGGNQPQHF. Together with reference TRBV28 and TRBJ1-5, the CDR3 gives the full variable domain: DVKVTQSSRYLVKRTGEKVFLECVQDMDHENMFWYRQDPGLGLRLIYFSYDVKMKEKGDIPEGYSVSREKKERFSLILESASTNQTSMYLCASSDWGGQGGNQPQHFGDGTRLSIL.

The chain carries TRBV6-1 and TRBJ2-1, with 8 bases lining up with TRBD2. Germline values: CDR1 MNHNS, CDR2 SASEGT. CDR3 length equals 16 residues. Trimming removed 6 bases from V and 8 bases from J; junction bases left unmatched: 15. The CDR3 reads CASSGGIGRLAYEQFF. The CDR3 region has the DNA TGTGCCAGCAGCGGAGGGATAGGGCGACTAGCGTATGAGCAGTTCTTC.

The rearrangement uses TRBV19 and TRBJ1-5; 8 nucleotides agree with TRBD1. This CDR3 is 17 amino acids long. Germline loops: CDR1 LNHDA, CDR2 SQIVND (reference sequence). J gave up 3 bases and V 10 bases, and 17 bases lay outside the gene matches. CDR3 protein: CATSDLGQGRNNQPQHF. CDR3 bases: TGTGCCACCTCAGACCTAGGACAGGGCCGAAACAATCAGCCCCAGCATTTT.

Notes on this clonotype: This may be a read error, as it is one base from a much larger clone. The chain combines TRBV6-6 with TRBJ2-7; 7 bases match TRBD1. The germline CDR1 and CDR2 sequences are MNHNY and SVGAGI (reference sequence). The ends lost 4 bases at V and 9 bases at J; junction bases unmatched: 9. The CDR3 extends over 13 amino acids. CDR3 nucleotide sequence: TGTGCCAGCAGTTTTCAGGAAGGGGGCGGGCAGTACTTC. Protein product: CASSFQEGGGQYF.

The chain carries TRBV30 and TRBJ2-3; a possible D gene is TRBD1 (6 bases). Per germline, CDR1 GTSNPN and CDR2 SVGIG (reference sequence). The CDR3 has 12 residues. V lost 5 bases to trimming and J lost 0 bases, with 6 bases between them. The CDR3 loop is CAWDRSTDTQYF. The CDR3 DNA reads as TGTGCCTGGGACAGGAGCACAGATACGCAGTATTTT.

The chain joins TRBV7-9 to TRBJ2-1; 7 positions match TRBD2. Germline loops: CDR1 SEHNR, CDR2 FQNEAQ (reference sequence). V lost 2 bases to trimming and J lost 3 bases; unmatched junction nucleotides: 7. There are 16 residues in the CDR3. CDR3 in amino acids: CASSLWYGEGYNEQFF. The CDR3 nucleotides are TGTGCCAGCAGCTTATGGTACGGGGAGGGCTACAATGAGCAGTTCTTC. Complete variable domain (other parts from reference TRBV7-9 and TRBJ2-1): DTGVSQNPRHKITKRGQNVTFRCDPISEHNRLYWYRQTLGQGPEFLTYFQNEAQLEKSRLLSDRFSAERPKGSFSTLEIQRTEQGDSAMYLCASSLWYGEGYNEQFFGPGTRLTVL.

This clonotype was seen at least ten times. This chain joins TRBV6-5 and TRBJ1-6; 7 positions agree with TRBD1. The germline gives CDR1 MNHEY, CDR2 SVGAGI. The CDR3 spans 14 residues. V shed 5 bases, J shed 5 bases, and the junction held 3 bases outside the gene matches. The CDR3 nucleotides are TGTGCCAGCAGTGCGACAGGGAATAATTCACCCCTCCACTTT. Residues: CASSATGNNSPLHF.

DNA for the CDR3: TGTGCCAGCAGCTTAGAAGAGGGGAGGACTGAAGCTTTCTTT. This gives the protein CASSLEEGRTEAFF. This sequence joins TRBV5-5 and TRBJ1-1; tentative D call: TRBD1 (5 bases). V was shortened by 2 bases and J by 5 bases, with 13 bases between the two germline ends. This CDR3 contains 14 residues. Per the germline V gene, CDR1 is SGHKS and CDR2 is YYEKEE (reference sequence).

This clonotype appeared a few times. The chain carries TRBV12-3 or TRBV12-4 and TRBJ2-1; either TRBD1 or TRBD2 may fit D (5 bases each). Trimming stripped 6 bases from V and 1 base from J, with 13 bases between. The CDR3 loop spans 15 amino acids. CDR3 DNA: TGTGCCAGCAGCTTCCGGGGCGCATCCTACAATGAGCAGTTCTTC. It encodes CASSFRGASYNEQFF.

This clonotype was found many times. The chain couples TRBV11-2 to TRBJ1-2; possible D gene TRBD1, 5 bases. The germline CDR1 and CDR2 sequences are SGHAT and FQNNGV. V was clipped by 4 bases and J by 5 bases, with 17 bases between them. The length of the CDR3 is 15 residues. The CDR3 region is CASSWDWGTEYGYTF. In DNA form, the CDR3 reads TGTGCCAGCAGCTGGGACTGGGGCACAGAATATGGCTACACCTTC.